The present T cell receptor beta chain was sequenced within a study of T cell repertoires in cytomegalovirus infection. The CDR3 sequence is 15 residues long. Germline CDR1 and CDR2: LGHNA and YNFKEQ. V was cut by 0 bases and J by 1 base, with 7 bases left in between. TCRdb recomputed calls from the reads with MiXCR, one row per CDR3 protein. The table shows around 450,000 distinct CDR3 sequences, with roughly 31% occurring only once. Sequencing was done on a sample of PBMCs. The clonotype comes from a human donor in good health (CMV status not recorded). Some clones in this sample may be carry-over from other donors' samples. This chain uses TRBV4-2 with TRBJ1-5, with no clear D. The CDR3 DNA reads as TGTGCCAGCAGCCAAGATACGCAAAGCAATCAGCCCCAGCATTTT. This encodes CASSQDTQSNQPQHF.